This is a list of T cell receptor beta chains from one sample in a study of control samples from healthy donors and cancer patients. Using immunoSEQ multiplex PCR, the repertoire was profiled, and TCRdb retains in-frame clones only, with some absent. The table records 75,000 to 90,000 clones, 75% to 90% of them present only once. The sequencing sample was made of blood. The receptors derive from a man aged 45 to 65 in good health. The CDR3 runs from the conserved cysteine through the conserved F or W. Fields, in order: CDR3 length, J gene, clone size, V gene, D gene, CDR3 DNA, CDR3 protein. A D gene is named only where the DNA matches it firmly. Clone size is shown for a subset of rows, as once, few, many or a class of expanded clone.

cdr3_length: 14
j_call: TRBJ1-2
clone_size: -
v_call: TRBV6-2/TRBV6-3
d_call: TRBD1
cdr3_nt: TGTGCCAGCAGTTACCCGCTGACAGGGTACGGCTACACCTTC
cdr3_aa: CASSYPLTGYGYTF

cdr3_length: 15
j_call: TRBJ2-3
clone_size: -
v_call: TRBV9
d_call: TRBD2
cdr3_nt: TGTGCCAGCAGCCCCTCCGGGGGGGGCTTGGATACGCAGTATTTT
cdr3_aa: CASSPSGGGLDTQYF

cdr3_length: 19
j_call: TRBJ2-1
clone_size: -
v_call: TRBV4-2
d_call: TRBD2
cdr3_nt: TGTGCCAGCAGCAAACTCCGCGTTGGGATAGCGGGGGGGCCCAATGAGCAGTTCTTC
cdr3_aa: CASSKLRVGIAGGPNEQFF

cdr3_length: 16
j_call: TRBJ1-1
clone_size: -
v_call: TRBV5-6
d_call: TRBD1
cdr3_nt: TGTGCCAGCAGCTTGTACACGACAGGGTTGATCACTGAAGCTTTCTTT
cdr3_aa: CASSLYTTGLITEAFF

cdr3_length: 15
j_call: TRBJ2-5
clone_size: once
v_call: TRBV9
d_call: TRBD1
cdr3_nt: TGTGCCAGCAGCAACTCAGGACAGGGAGAAGAGACCCAGTACTTC
cdr3_aa: CASSNSGQGEETQYF

cdr3_length: 18
j_call: TRBJ1-6
clone_size: once
v_call: TRBV11-2
d_call: -
cdr3_nt: TGTGCCAGCAGCTTGCGGACGGAGATAATCTCCTATAATTCACCCCTCCACTTT
cdr3_aa: CASSLRTEIISYNSPLHF

cdr3_length: 13
j_call: TRBJ2-7
clone_size: -
v_call: TRBV7-2
d_call: -
cdr3_nt: TGTGCCAGTACTCCAGGGTGGGCGTACGAGCAGTACTTC
cdr3_aa: CASTPGWAYEQYF

cdr3_length: 14
j_call: TRBJ2-1
clone_size: -
v_call: TRBV15
d_call: -
cdr3_nt: TGTGCCACCAGCAGAGGGCGGGAAGGGAATGAGCAGTTCTTC
cdr3_aa: CATSRGREGNEQFF

cdr3_length: 20
j_call: TRBJ2-2
clone_size: -
v_call: TRBV21-1
d_call: -
cdr3_nt: TGTGCCAGCAGCAAAAGGCATAGACAGGTCCATCGGGAGAACACCGGGGAGCTGTTTTTT
cdr3_aa: CASSKRHRQVHRENTGELFF

cdr3_length: 14
j_call: TRBJ1-6
clone_size: -
v_call: TRBV27
d_call: -
cdr3_nt: TGTGCCAGCAGTTCGGGAACCTATAATTCACCCCTCCACTTT
cdr3_aa: CASSSGTYNSPLHF

cdr3_length: 15
j_call: TRBJ1-6
clone_size: -
v_call: TRBV6-5
d_call: TRBD1
cdr3_nt: TGTGCCAGCAGTCCGGACAGGGCGACGAATTCACCCCTCCACTTT
cdr3_aa: CASSPDRATNSPLHF